One and the same sample provided the 3 T cell receptor beta chains below, sequenced in a study of blood T cell repertoires in COVID-19. Generated by immunoSEQ multiplex PCR, the TCRdb table keeps only in-frame clones and is missing some. In the table there are a few hundred thousand clones, roughly 85% of which are singletons. The sample taken for sequencing was peripheral blood. These receptors were taken from a woman younger than 30 with acute or convalescent COVID-19.

This clone was seen more than once but under ten times. V usage is TRBV19 and J usage is TRBJ1-1; D is uncertain. CDR1 and CDR2 from the germline V gene are LNHDA and SQIVND (reference sequence). CDR3 size: 13 residues. The V and J ends lost 7 bases and 1 base respectively, with 10 bases between them. CDR3 protein: CASTVTENTEAFF. The CDR3 DNA follows: TGTGCCAGTACGGTCACCGAGAACACTGAAGCTTTCTTT.

V usage is TRBV27 and J usage is TRBJ1-1; TRBD1 aligns across 7 bases. Germline V gene data show CDR1 as MNHEY and CDR2 as SMNVEV (reference sequence). V was pared by 3 bases and J by 4 bases, with 2 bases of the junction left unmatched. CDR3 length equals 13 residues. The CDR3 sequence: CASSLRGPTEAFF. CDR3 in DNA: TGTGCCAGCAGTTTGAGGGGGCCCACTGAAGCTTTCTTT.

The chain couples TRBV5-1 to TRBJ2-1, with 14 positions matching TRBD2. CDR3 length: 15 amino acids. The V and J ends lost 5 bases and 8 bases, in that order; junction bases with no gene match: 6. Germline V gene sequence: CDR1 SGHRS, CDR2 YFSETQ. CDR3 sequence reads: CASRRLAGGPDEQFF. In nucleotides, the CDR3 is TGCGCCAGCAGACGACTAGCGGGGGGGCCGGATGAGCAGTTCTTC.